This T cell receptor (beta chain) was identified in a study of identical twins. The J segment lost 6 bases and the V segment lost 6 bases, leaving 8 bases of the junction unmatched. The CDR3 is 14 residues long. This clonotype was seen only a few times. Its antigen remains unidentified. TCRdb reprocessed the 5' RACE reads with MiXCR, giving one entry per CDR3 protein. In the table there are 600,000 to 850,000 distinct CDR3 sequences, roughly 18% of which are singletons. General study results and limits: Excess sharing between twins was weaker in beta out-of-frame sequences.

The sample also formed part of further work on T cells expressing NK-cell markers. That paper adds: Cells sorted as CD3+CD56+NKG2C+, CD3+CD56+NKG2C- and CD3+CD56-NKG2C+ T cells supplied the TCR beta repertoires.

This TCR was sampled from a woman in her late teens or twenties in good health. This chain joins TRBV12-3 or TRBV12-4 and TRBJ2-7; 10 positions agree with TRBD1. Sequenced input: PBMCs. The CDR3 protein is CASSFWDRGSEQYF. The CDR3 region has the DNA TGTGCCAGCAGCTTCTGGGACAGGGGCTCCGAGCAGTACTTC.